These 7 T cell receptor beta chains were all obtained from the same sample, sequenced in a study of OX40 agonist ivuxolimab in advanced cancers. Measured with immunoSEQ multiplex PCR; TCRdb has only the in-frame clones, and not every one. The sample holds approximately 82,000 clones; 85% to 90% are singletons and the top ten take about 0.52%. Sequenced here: CD4+ or CD8+ T cells sorted from blood, sampled in a trial of the OX40 agonist ivuxolimab. Receptors originate from an adult with an advanced solid tumor such as melanoma, head and neck, liver or kidney cancer.

This clone occurred a few times. The chain combines TRBV19 with TRBJ1-5; D is perhaps TRBD1 (6 bases). The germline V and J ends were trimmed by 4 bases and 5 bases, with 15 bases remaining between them. Germline CDR1 and CDR2: LNHDA and SQIVND (reference sequence). The CDR3 sequence is 15 residues long. DNA of the CDR3: TGTGCCAGTAGTAACCCGGACAGCCAATATCAGCCCCAGCATTTT. Protein: CASSNPDSQYQPQHF. The variable domain in full, completed from reference TRBV19 and TRBJ1-5, reads DGGITQSPKYLFRKEGQNVTLSCEQNLNHDAMYWYRQDPGQGLRLIYYSQIVNDFQKGDIAEGYSVSREKKESFPLTVTSAQKNPTAFYLCASSNPDSQYQPQHFGDGTRLSIL.

This clone was counted once. The V call is TRBV29-1, the J call TRBJ2-7; TRBD2 agrees at 7 bases. The CDR3 has 14 amino acids. Germline assignment: CDR1 SQVTM and CDR2 ANQGSEA. The junction had 4 bases not matched to a gene; V was cut back by 0 bases and J by 2 bases. CDR3 residues: CSVEDDSGAYEQYF. CDR3 coding DNA: TGCAGCGTTGAAGATGACAGCGGGGCCTACGAGCAGTACTTC.

The rearrangement links TRBV7-8 to TRBJ2-2; 7 bases map to TRBD1. Germline V gives CDR1 SGHVS, CDR2 FQNEAQ. CDR3 size: 19 residues. J gave up 1 base and V 5 bases, and 16 bases lay outside the gene matches. CDR3 protein: CASSIGTVNTLMNTGELFF. CDR3 nucleotide sequence: TGTGCCAGCAGCATAGGGACAGTTAACACCCTGATGAACACCGGGGAGCTGTTTTTT. The whole variable domain, remainder taken from reference TRBV7-8 and TRBJ2-2, is GAGVSQSPRYKVAKRGQDVALRCDPISGHVSLFWYQQALGQGPEFLTYFQNEAQLDKSGLPSDRFFAERPEGSVSTLKIQRTQQEDSAVYLCASSIGTVNTLMNTGELFFGEGSRLTVL.

The rearrangement joins TRBV30 to TRBJ1-2, with 11 bases lining up with TRBD1. Germline CDR1 is GTSNPN and CDR2 is SVGIG (reference sequence). The CDR3 is 12 amino acids. With 3 bases clipped from V and 13 bases from J, the junction kept 7 bases outside the gene matches. CDR3 amino acids: CAWSPDRGLSTF. CDR3 nucleotides: TGTGCCTGGAGCCCGGACAGGGGGCTATCCACCTTC.

The gene calls are TRBV19 and TRBJ2-1; D might be TRBD1 (6 bases). Germline CDR1 is LNHDA and CDR2 is SQIVND (reference sequence). V shed 10 bases and J shed 15 bases, with 19 bases lying between them. The length of the CDR3 is 11 residues. The CDR3 sequence is CATRFRDTRFF. Here the CDR3 DNA reads TGTGCCACTCGGTTCCGGGACACTAGGTTCTTC.

The chain combines TRBV7-3 with TRBJ1-2, with 9 bases fitting TRBD1. This CDR3 region has 15 residues. Losses at the gene ends were 1 base for V and 2 bases for J; bases not matched to a gene: 2. Per the germline V gene, CDR1 is SGHTA and CDR2 is FQGTGA. Written as DNA, the CDR3 is TGTGCCAGCAGCTTAATGGGGACAGGGAACTATGGCTACACCTTC. Translated, it gives CASSLMGTGNYGYTF.

This clone turned up a few times. The chain uses TRBV27 and TRBJ2-2; the D is unclear. The V end was cut by 5 bases, the J end by 1 base, with 14 bases between. The CDR3 sequence is 16 residues long. The germline V gene has CDR1 MNHEY and CDR2 SMNVEV (reference sequence). CDR3 amino acids: CASSNPRQLNTGELFF. The CDR3 DNA sequence: TGTGCCAGCAGTAACCCTAGGCAGCTGAACACCGGGGAGCTGTTTTTT.